The rows below give T cell receptor beta chains drawn from one sample of a study of shared clonotypes between healthy human individuals. Method: immunoSEQ multiplex PCR; TCRdb's copy keeps in-frame clones and lacks some. The sample lists about 2 million clones, about 94% occurring once. Material: naive CD8+ T cells sorted from blood. All receptors derive from a man between 18 and 29 years old in good health. CDR3s include the opening cysteine and the closing phenylalanine or tryptophan. Each record gives: V gene, D gene, J gene, CDR3 DNA, CDR3 protein. A D gene is named only where the DNA matches it firmly.

v_gene: TRBV4-1
d_gene: NA
j_gene: TRBJ1-4
CDR3nt: TGCGCCAGCAGCCCCCGGTCATCCTTTGCAACTAATGAAAAACTGTTTTTT
CDR3aa: CASSPRSSFATNEKLFF

v_gene: TRBV11-2
d_gene: NA
j_gene: TRBJ2-7
CDR3nt: TGTGCCAGCAGCCCCTGGGAGGTTCACGAGCAGTACTTC
CDR3aa: CASSPWEVHEQYF

v_gene: TRBV5-6
d_gene: NA
j_gene: TRBJ2-1
CDR3nt: TGTGCCAGCAGCTTTCGACAGCCTTACAATGAGCAGTTCTTC
CDR3aa: CASSFRQPYNEQFF

v_gene: TRBV29-1
d_gene: NA
j_gene: TRBJ2-3
CDR3nt: TGCAGCTACCGGACCGGAGGTCCCGACTGGTATTTT
CDR3aa: CSYRTGGPDWYF

v_gene: TRBV6-1
d_gene: TRBD1
j_gene: TRBJ2-7
CDR3nt: TGTGCCAGCAGACAAGTCGGGACAGGGGGTTACGAGCAGTACTTC
CDR3aa: CASRQVGTGGYEQYF

v_gene: TRBV6-1
d_gene: TRBD2
j_gene: TRBJ2-1
CDR3nt: TGTGCCAGCAGTGCCGAGCGGGGGGAGTATATGCATGAGCAGTTCTTC
CDR3aa: CASSAERGEYMHEQFF

v_gene: TRBV6-5
d_gene: NA
j_gene: TRBJ2-3
CDR3nt: TGTGCCAGCAGTTACGTGGGGATAAGCACAGATACGCAGTATTTT
CDR3aa: CASSYVGISTDTQYF

v_gene: TRBV6-6
d_gene: NA
j_gene: TRBJ2-7
CDR3nt: TGTGCCAGCAGTTACTTCCAGGTCTCCTACGAGCAGTACTTC
CDR3aa: CASSYFQVSYEQYF

v_gene: TRBV6-6
d_gene: NA
j_gene: TRBJ1-1
CDR3nt: TGTGCCAGCATTGGGCCGAACACTGAAGCTTTCTTT
CDR3aa: CASIGPNTEAFF

v_gene: TRBV21-1
d_gene: NA
j_gene: TRBJ2-5
CDR3nt: TGTGCCAGCAGCAAGCGGCCCAGTCAAGAGACCCAGTACTTC
CDR3aa: CASSKRPSQETQYF

v_gene: TRBV6-1
d_gene: NA
j_gene: TRBJ1-2
CDR3nt: TGTGCCAGCAGTGCCCGTAACAGGGACATTAATGGCTACACCTTC
CDR3aa: CASSARNRDINGYTF

v_gene: TRBV5-6
d_gene: NA
j_gene: TRBJ1-2
CDR3nt: TGTGCCAGCAGGGGACCTCTTCTACAGGTCTATGGCTACACCTTC
CDR3aa: CASRGPLLQVYGYTF

v_gene: TRBV5-5
d_gene: NA
j_gene: TRBJ2-7
CDR3nt: TGTGCCAGCAGCCTGAAACCACACGAGCAGTACTTC
CDR3aa: CASSLKPHEQYF

v_gene: TRBV5-8
d_gene: NA
j_gene: TRBJ2-7
CDR3nt: TGTGCCAGCAGCTCCCTTATACGGGACATCGACTACGAGCAGTACTTC
CDR3aa: CASSSLIRDIDYEQYF

v_gene: TRBV7-9
d_gene: NA
j_gene: TRBJ1-2
CDR3nt: TGTGCCAGCAGCCCAAGTCTGGGAGGGACTAACTATGGCTACACCTTC
CDR3aa: CASSPSLGGTNYGYTF

v_gene: TRBV6-5
d_gene: NA
j_gene: TRBJ2-5
CDR3nt: TGTGCCAGCAGCTGGAGGGGGCAAGAGACCCAGTACTTC
CDR3aa: CASSWRGQETQYF

v_gene: TRBV28
d_gene: NA
j_gene: TRBJ1-5
CDR3nt: TGTGCCAGCAGTTTCGATTCGGGGGCGGGTCAGCCCCAGCATTTT
CDR3aa: CASSFDSGAGQPQHF

v_gene: TRBV13
d_gene: TRBD1
j_gene: TRBJ1-6
CDR3nt: TGTGCCAGCAGCTTACAGGGGGACGCCTATAATTCACCCCTCCACTTT
CDR3aa: CASSLQGDAYNSPLHF

v_gene: TRBV28
d_gene: NA
j_gene: TRBJ2-3
CDR3nt: TGTGCCAGCAGTCCACCCACAGATACGCAGTATTTT
CDR3aa: CASSPPTDTQYF

v_gene: TRBV27
d_gene: NA
j_gene: TRBJ2-7
CDR3nt: TGTGCCAGCAGTACGAGGGACTCGTCCTACGAGCAGTACTTC
CDR3aa: CASSTRDSSYEQYF

v_gene: TRBV21-1
d_gene: NA
j_gene: TRBJ2-2
CDR3nt: TGTGCCAGCAGCAAAGTAGGGAGGGACAACACCGGGGAGCTGTTTTTT
CDR3aa: CASSKVGRDNTGELFF

v_gene: TRBV10-3
d_gene: TRBD2
j_gene: TRBJ2-2
CDR3nt: TGTGCCATCAGCCATCCTAGCGGGCCGAACACCGGGGAGCTGTTTTTT
CDR3aa: CAISHPSGPNTGELFF

v_gene: TRBV10-3
d_gene: NA
j_gene: TRBJ2-3
CDR3nt: TGTGCCATCAGTGACCCGGGGGGCACAGATACGCAGTATTTT
CDR3aa: CAISDPGGTDTQYF

v_gene: TRBV6-1
d_gene: NA
j_gene: TRBJ2-7
CDR3nt: TGTGCCAGCACCTTGAGGGGGTTGGGGACCGGCGAGCAGTACTTC
CDR3aa: CASTLRGLGTGEQYF

v_gene: TRBV9
d_gene: NA
j_gene: TRBJ2-2
CDR3nt: TGTGCCAGCAGTGATCCCTTTAGCGGGGAGCTGTTTTTT
CDR3aa: CASSDPFSGELFF

v_gene: TRBV6-4
d_gene: NA
j_gene: TRBJ1-4
CDR3nt: TGTGCCAGCGCCCCGACAGTGGAGACTGAAAAACTGTTTTTT
CDR3aa: CASAPTVETEKLFF

v_gene: TRBV11-2
d_gene: NA
j_gene: TRBJ2-1
CDR3nt: TGTGCCAGCAGCTTCAGCGGCAACTCCTACAATGAGCAGTTCTTC
CDR3aa: CASSFSGNSYNEQFF

v_gene: TRBV29-1
d_gene: NA
j_gene: TRBJ2-2
CDR3nt: TGCAGCGTTGAAGTAATCGGGGTTAAGGGCGAACACACCGGGGAGCTGTTTTTT
CDR3aa: CSVEVIGVKGEHTGELFF

v_gene: TRBV29-1
d_gene: NA
j_gene: TRBJ2-3
CDR3nt: TGCAGCGTATGCCTAAGGGGGGCTAGTCCAGATACGCAGTATTTT
CDR3aa: CSVCLRGASPDTQYF

v_gene: TRBV7-6
d_gene: TRBD2
j_gene: TRBJ2-7
CDR3nt: TGTGCCAGCAGCTTAGCTAGCGGGGGGACCAACGAGCAGTACTTC
CDR3aa: CASSLASGGTNEQYF

v_gene: TRBV5-1
d_gene: NA
j_gene: TRBJ2-2
CDR3nt: TGCGCCAGCAGCTACGAGATCAACGGCGGGGAGCTGTTTTTT
CDR3aa: CASSYEINGGELFF

v_gene: TRBV20-1
d_gene: NA
j_gene: TRBJ2-7
CDR3nt: TGCAGTGCCCGGGCAGTCTCCGAGCAGTACTTC
CDR3aa: CSARAVSEQYF

v_gene: TRBV18
d_gene: TRBD1
j_gene: TRBJ2-3
CDR3nt: TGTGCCAGCTCCGGGCAGGGGGCAGATACGCAGTATTTT
CDR3aa: CASSGQGADTQYF